These 13 T cell receptor beta chains share one sample of origin, sequenced in a study of OX40 agonist ivuxolimab in advanced cancers. Profiled with immunoSEQ multiplex PCR; TCRdb holds only in-frame clones, not every one. The table includes 80,000 to 100,000 clones, about 92% detected once. The source material was CD4+ or CD8+ T cells sorted from blood, sampled in a trial of the OX40 agonist ivuxolimab. The source of these receptors is an adult with an advanced solid tumor such as melanoma, head and neck, liver or kidney cancer.

This clone appeared a few times. This chain uses TRBV5-5 with TRBJ1-3; D not certain. Trimming cost V 0 bases and J 4 bases, with 2 bases left between them. The CDR3 sequence is 12 residues long. From germline, CDR1 is SGHKS and CDR2 YYEKEE (reference sequence). CDR3: CASSLDGNTIYF. CDR3 bases: TGTGCCAGCAGCTTGGACGGAAACACCATATATTTT. Drawing the rest from reference TRBV5-5 and TRBJ1-3, the complete variable domain is DAGVTQSPTHLIKTRGQQVTLRCSPISGHKSVSWYQQVLGQGPQFIFQYYEKEERGRGNFPDRFSARQFPNYSSELNVNALLLGDSALYLCASSLDGNTIYFGEGSWLTVV.

The chain recombines TRBV19 with TRBJ2-6, with D unclear. CDR3 length: 12 amino acids. Trimming took 11 bases from V and 1 from J, leaving 6 bases between them. Germline assignment: CDR1 LNHDA and CDR2 SQIVND (reference sequence). CDR3 residues: CAAASGANVLTF. The DNA for the CDR3 is TGTGCCGCCGCTTCTGGGGCCAACGTCCTGACTTTC.

The CDR3 DNA reads TGTGCCAGCAGCTACGATCCGGCGGGTGAGCAGTTCTTC. Encoded protein: CASSYDPAGEQFF. The rearrangement joins TRBV5-5 to TRBJ2-1, with D possibly matching TRBD2 (5 bases). Germline V gene sequence: CDR1 SGHKS, CDR2 YYEKEE (reference sequence). CDR3 length equals 13 residues. The ends were cut back, 3 bases at V and 9 bases at J, with 13 bases in the middle.

This clone was seen more than once but under ten times. The sample carries other DNA sequences with the same CDR3. The rearrangement joins TRBV30 to TRBJ1-1; unclear D gene. Trimming shortened V by 0 bases and J by 1 base, and 6 bases separated the two germline ends. The CDR3 totals 13 residues. CDR1 and CDR2 from the germline V gene are GTSNPN and SVGIG (reference sequence). As DNA, the CDR3 is TGTGCCTGGAGTGTAGGAGGGAACACTGAAGCTTTCTTT. Translating it yields CAWSVGGNTEAFF.

The chain recombines TRBV6-1 with TRBJ1-5; no firm D call. The CDR3 covers 13 residues. The V gene lost 3 bases and the J gene lost 4 bases, with 7 bases spanning the gap. Per germline, CDR1 MNHNS and CDR2 SASEGT. CDR3 nucleotides: TGTGCCAGCAGTGATTTGACTAATCAGCCCCAGCATTTT. This codes for CASSDLTNQPQHF.

This chain's CDR3 is CASKWGDTYEQYF. The CDR3 nucleotides are TGTGCCAGCAAGTGGGGGGATACCTACGAGCAGTACTTC. This chain joins TRBV28 and TRBJ2-7, with a weak D call TRBD2 (6 bases). The germline CDR1 and CDR2 sequences are MDHEN and SYDVKM. The length of the CDR3 is 13 residues. Trimming took 7 bases from V and 2 from J, leaving 12 bases between them. Full variable domain (missing parts from reference TRBV28 and TRBJ2-7): DVKVTQSSRYLVKRTGEKVFLECVQDMDHENMFWYRQDPGLGLRLIYFSYDVKMKEKGDIPEGYSVSREKKERFSLILESASTNQTSMYLCASKWGDTYEQYFGPGTRLTVT.

This chain uses TRBV28 with TRBJ2-3; TRBD2 might be the D (5 bases). Per the germline V gene, CDR1 is MDHEN and CDR2 is SYDVKM. V was trimmed by 3 bases and J by 3 bases, leaving 16 bases between them. CDR3 length equals 16 residues. CDR3 loop: CASSFFLGVGTDTQYF. The CDR3 DNA reads TGTGCCAGCAGTTTTTTCCTCGGGGTTGGTACAGATACGCAGTATTTT.

V is TRBV27 and J is TRBJ2-1; no definite D call. Trimming stripped 2 bases from V and 2 bases from J, with 4 bases between. Germline assignment: CDR1 MNHEY and CDR2 SMNVEV (reference sequence). The length of the CDR3 is 13 residues. CDR3 sequence reads: CASSLLAYNEQFF. The CDR3 nucleotides read TGTGCCAGCAGTTTACTAGCCTACAATGAGCAGTTCTTC.

This clone appeared a few times. The chain is built from TRBV7-9 and TRBJ1-6; D uncertain. The CDR3 extends over 18 amino acids. The germline V gene has CDR1 SEHNR and CDR2 FQNEAQ (reference sequence). Trimming shortened V by 1 base and J by 6 bases, and 19 bases separated the two germline ends. CDR3 residues: CASSLGRWTDRSNSPLHF. The CDR3 coding sequence is TGTGCCAGCAGCTTAGGAAGGTGGACCGACCGATCTAATTCACCCCTCCACTTT.

This clone was observed a handful of times. V usage is TRBV7-9 and J usage is TRBJ2-3, with unresolved D. The CDR3 is made up of 15 amino acids. CDR1 and CDR2 from the germline V gene are SEHNR and FQNEAQ (reference sequence). V was trimmed by 1 base and J by 2 bases, leaving 10 bases between them. The CDR3 protein is CASSLGGLPTDTQYF. The CDR3, as DNA: TGTGCCAGCAGCTTAGGTGGCCTCCCCACAGATACGCAGTATTTT.

The V call is TRBV5-1, the J call TRBJ1-6; maybe TRBD1 (6 bases). Germline values: CDR1 SGHRS, CDR2 YFSETQ. This CDR3 is built from 14 residues. V lost 7 bases, J lost 7 bases, and 15 bases lay in between. CDR3 DNA: TGCGCCAGCGCGATTCAGGGGCCGAATTCACCCCTCCACTTT. It yields the protein CASAIQGPNSPLHF.

The chain couples TRBV18 to TRBJ2-3, with D hard to call. CDR1 and CDR2 from the germline V gene are KGHSH and LQKENI. Trimming took 6 bases from V and 3 from J, leaving 10 bases between them. The CDR3 loop spans 13 amino acids. CDR3 in amino acids: CASSQQRTDTQYF. The CDR3 bases are TGTGCCAGCTCCCAGCAAAGGACAGATACGCAGTATTTT.

The chain links TRBV5-1 to TRBJ1-1; 7 bases are a match to TRBD1. The CDR3 loop spans 15 amino acids. Trimming cost V 5 bases and J 4 bases; bases outside gene matches: 11. Germline CDR1 and CDR2: SGHRS and YFSETQ. The CDR3 DNA reads TGCGCCAGCAGGGATCTGAGGGGGCGGGTCACTGAAGCTTTCTTT. It yields the protein CASRDLRGRVTEAFF.